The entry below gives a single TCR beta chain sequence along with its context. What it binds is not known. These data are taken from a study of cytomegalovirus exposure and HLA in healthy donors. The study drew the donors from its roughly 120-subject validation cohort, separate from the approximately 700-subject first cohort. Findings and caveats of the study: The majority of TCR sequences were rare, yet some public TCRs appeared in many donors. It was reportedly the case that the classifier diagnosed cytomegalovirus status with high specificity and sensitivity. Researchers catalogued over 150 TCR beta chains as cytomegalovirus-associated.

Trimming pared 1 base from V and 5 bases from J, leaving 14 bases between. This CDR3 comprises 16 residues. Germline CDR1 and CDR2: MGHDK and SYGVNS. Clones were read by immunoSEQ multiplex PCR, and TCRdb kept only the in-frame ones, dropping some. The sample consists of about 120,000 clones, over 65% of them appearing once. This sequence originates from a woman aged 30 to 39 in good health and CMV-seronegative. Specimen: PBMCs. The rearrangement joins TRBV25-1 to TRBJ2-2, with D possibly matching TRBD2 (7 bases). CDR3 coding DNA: TGTGCCAGCAGTGAATGGGGGGGGCCGAGGACCGGGGAGCTGTTTTTT. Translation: CASSEWGGPRTGELFF.